These 30 T cell receptor beta chains came from one sample sequenced in a study of T cells expressing NK-cell markers. TCRdb reanalyzed the 5' RACE reads, giving one entry per CDR3 protein sequence and no DNA. Its table lists hundreds of thousands of distinct CDR3 sequences. Sequences were obtained from blood T cells: a sorted CD56 or NKG2C T cell subset, CD4+ or CD8+ T cells, or bulk PBMC T cells (not recorded which). The receptors come from a woman aged 18-70 years in good health.

The gene calls are TRBV7-2 and TRBJ2-1; TCRdb selects TRBD1, and the lack of DNA leaves this call unchecked. CDR1 and CDR2 from the germline V gene are SGHTA and FQGNSA. CDR3 length equals 12 residues. Here the CDR3 reads CASSPRNNEQFF. Using reference TRBV7-2 and TRBJ2-1 for the parts outside the CDR3, the full variable domain is GAGVSQSPSNKVTEKGKDVELRCDPISGHTALYWYRQSLGQGLEFLIYFQGNSAPDKSGLPSDRFSAERTGGSVSTLTIQRTQQEDSAVYLCASSPRNNEQFFGPGTRLTVL.

CDR3: CASSGDRHYGYTF. The chain carries TRBV28 and TRBJ1-2; the D call of TRBD1 rests on TCRdb alone, since no DNA is present to check it. Germline CDR1 reads MDHEN; CDR2 reads SYDVKM. This CDR3 has 13 residues.

The V call is TRBV2, the J call TRBJ2-1; TCRdb's D call, TRBD2, is unchecked because there is no DNA. CDR1 is SNHLY and CDR2 is FYNNEI in the germline V gene. The CDR3 loop spans 12 amino acids. This CDR3 reads CASTDLVNEQFF.

This chain connects TRBV20-1 to TRBJ1-1; the D call of TRBD1 rests on TCRdb alone, since no DNA is present to check it. This CDR3 region has 15 residues. CDR1 and CDR2 from the germline V gene are DFQATT and SNEGSKA (reference sequence). CDR3 sequence reads: CSALPGTGKNTEAFF.

V gene TRBV27 combines with J gene TRBJ2-7; as DNA is missing, the TRBD1 call by TCRdb cannot be tested. The CDR3 extends over 14 amino acids. Looked up from germline, CDR1 is MNHEY and CDR2 is SMNVEV (reference sequence). The CDR3: CASSLEAGFNEQYF.

CDR3 sequence reads: CASSFRGPYTQYF. The gene calls are TRBV7-3 and TRBJ2-3; TCRdb returns TRBD1, unconfirmable since there is no DNA. This CDR3 comprises 13 residues. CDR1 and CDR2 (germline): SGHTA, FQGTGA.

The chain combines TRBV20-1 with TRBJ2-1; TCRdb designates TRBD1, a call that cannot be tested without DNA. This CDR3 contains 16 residues. CDR1 DFQATT and CDR2 SNEGSKA come from the germline V gene (reference sequence). CDR3 amino acids: CSAKPWVPLINNEQFF.

The genes are TRBV24-1 and TRBJ2-3. The V gene's germline CDR1 is KGHDR and CDR2 SFDVKD. The CDR3 runs to 14 residues. This chain's CDR3 is CATSDLGNTDTQYF.

The V and J genes are TRBV12-3 or TRBV12-4 and TRBJ2-2. This CDR3 contains 14 residues. CDR3: CASRAGENTGELFF.

The V gene is TRBV9, the J gene TRBJ2-7; the D gene TCRdb calls, TRBD2, cannot be checked with no DNA. The germline V gene encodes CDR1 SGDLS and CDR2 YYNGEE. This CDR3 contains 15 residues. The CDR3 sequence: CASSAPAGRPYEQYF.

The chain is built from TRBV12-3 or TRBV12-4 and TRBJ2-7; TCRdb gives TRBD2 as the D gene, but with no DNA this cannot be confirmed. The CDR3 sequence is 13 residues long. The CDR3 region is CASSFGTEYEQYF.

The chain carries TRBV20-1 and TRBJ1-5; TCRdb's D gene call, TRBD1, goes unchecked for lack of DNA. From germline, CDR1 is DFQATT and CDR2 SNEGSKA (reference sequence). The length of the CDR3 is 13 residues. The CDR3 sequence: CSASLGGPGPQHF.

The chain links TRBV25-1 to TRBJ2-5. Germline V CDR1 and CDR2: MGHDK, SYGVNS. The CDR3 is made up of 13 amino acids. The CDR3 sequence: CASRKNVPGTQYF.

The chain is built from TRBV12-3 or TRBV12-4 and TRBJ1-4; TCRdb calls TRBD1, which cannot be checked without DNA. The CDR3 is made up of 17 amino acids. CDR3 sequence: CASTPARDRSVWEKLFF.

The V gene is TRBV7-2, the J gene TRBJ2-3; TCRdb's D call of TRBD1 is untestable without DNA. This CDR3 contains 14 residues. The germline gives CDR1 SGHTA, CDR2 FQGNSA. The CDR3 is CASSRNAPTDTQYF.

The chain joins TRBV7-2 to TRBJ2-1; absent DNA, TCRdb's TRBD1 call cannot be checked. CDR1 SGHTA and CDR2 FQGNSA come from the germline V gene. The CDR3 length is 14 residues. CDR3: CASSVRTAYNEQFF.

J is TRBJ2-3 and V is TRBV11-2; TCRdb proposes TRBD1, but this gene call is untestable without DNA. Germline V gene data show CDR1 as SGHAT and CDR2 as FQNNGV. The CDR3 sequence is 14 residues long. CDR3 sequence: CASSLVTGGDTQYF.

The chain joins TRBV29-1 to TRBJ2-3; TCRdb calls TRBD1, which cannot be checked without DNA. This CDR3 comprises 13 residues. The germline gives CDR1 SQVTM, CDR2 ANQGSEA. CDR3 region: CSAEGQGTDTQYF.

The chain couples TRBV27 to TRBJ2-7; TCRdb designates TRBD2, a call that cannot be tested without DNA. This CDR3 has 13 amino acids. Germline V CDR1 and CDR2: MNHEY, SMNVEV (reference sequence). CDR3 protein: CASSFSGSFEQYF.

The chain carries TRBV7-2 and TRBJ2-1; TCRdb selects TRBD1, and the lack of DNA leaves this call unchecked. Per the germline V gene, CDR1 is SGHTA and CDR2 is FQGNSA. This CDR3 contains 16 residues. CDR3 in amino acids: CASSLGGGTAYNEQFF.

The chain links TRBV9 to TRBJ1-4. The CDR3 spans 12 residues. Germline V CDR1 and CDR2: SGDLS, YYNGEE. CDR3 residues: CASSVVGSRLFF.

This rearrangement joins TRBV24-1 to TRBJ2-7; the D call of TRBD2 rests on TCRdb alone, since no DNA is present to check it. In germline, CDR1 is KGHDR, CDR2 SFDVKD. The CDR3 has 14 amino acids. CDR3 protein: CATSSSGRTYEQYF.

The J gene is TRBJ2-3, the V gene TRBV18; TCRdb's D call, TRBD2, is unchecked because there is no DNA. The CDR3 is 14 residues long. The germline V gene encodes CDR1 KGHSH and CDR2 LQKENI. This CDR3 reads CASSLSRGEDTQYF.

The chain recombines TRBV12-3 or TRBV12-4 with TRBJ1-1. The CDR3 has 12 residues. The CDR3 loop reads CASSSPETEAFF.

The chain has TRBV12-3 or TRBV12-4 and TRBJ1-1; TCRdb proposes TRBD1, but this gene call is untestable without DNA. The CDR3 runs 15 residues. CDR3 protein: CASRIDRVRGTEAFF.

The chain has TRBV30 and TRBJ1-5; TCRdb proposes TRBD1, but this gene call is untestable without DNA. CDR1 is GTSNPN and CDR2 is SVGIG in the germline V gene (reference sequence). This CDR3 is 14 amino acids long. The CDR3 protein is CAWGRNRGNQPQHF.

The CDR3 sequence is CASSRGATGELFF. This chain uses TRBV7-2 with TRBJ2-2; the TCRdb D gene call, TRBD1, has no DNA to confirm it. There are 13 residues in the CDR3. Germline V gene lookup returns CDR1 SGHTA and CDR2 FQGNSA.

The J gene is TRBJ1-4, the V gene TRBV14. CDR1 SGHDN and CDR2 FVKESK come from the germline V gene. The CDR3 extends over 15 amino acids. CDR3 region: CASSQVSWPNEKLFF.

The rearrangement joins TRBV29-1 to TRBJ1-2; TCRdb indicates TRBD1, and absent DNA this call remains unverified. The CDR3 totals 14 residues. Germline V gene data show CDR1 as SQVTM and CDR2 as ANQGSEA. The CDR3 sequence: CSVEMRGRVYGYTF.

The chain has TRBV7-9 and TRBJ2-6; the D call of TRBD1 rests on TCRdb alone, since no DNA is present to check it. The CDR3 runs to 14 residues. In germline, CDR1 is SEHNR, CDR2 FQNEAQ (reference sequence). CDR3: CASNKGAGANVLTF.